Many counts were recorded for the clone carrying this T cell receptor (beta chain). Its antigen is as yet unknown. Thyroid ultrasound, orbital computed tomography, clinical symptoms, and serum thyroxine and TRAb underpinned diagnoses. PBMCs were obtained from about 9.9 ml fresh peripheral blood. Germline V CDR1 and CDR2: MNHEY, SMNVEV (reference sequence). Trimming left V 6 bases short and J 2 bases short, with 10 bases between. This CDR3 contains 14 residues. The source material, RNA transcripts, was used to amplify TCR beta CDR3 regions. RT-PCR in the first round (using the HTBI primer set) targeted the TCR CDR3. From the multiplex PCR reads, TCRdb called clonotypes with MiXCR, one entry per CDR3 protein. The sample yields 250,000 to 300,000 distinct CDR3 sequences, approximately 18% seen once. This sample was included in a study of T cells in Graves' hyperthyroidism and ophthalmopathy. General study findings and limits: Model-based prediction identified ophthalmopathy a median approximately 6 months prior to its onset. In simple terms, a model built on 13 V-J features told ophthalmopathy apart from stable hyperthyroidism.

V gene TRBV27 combines with J gene TRBJ1-4; D remains unclear. The sample was blood. The TCR originated in a man aged 50 or older with Graves' ophthalmopathy. CDR3 region: CASSQGRTNEKLFF. CDR3 in DNA: TGTGCCAGCAGCCAAGGACGGACTAATGAAAAACTGTTTTTT.